Following are 26 T cell receptor beta chains from one sample sequenced in a study of patients and donors after allogeneic stem cell transplantation (dated by TCRdb to 2019 to 2021). The library came from RT-PCR. The listed sequencing device is NextSeq 550. In-frame beta chains were kept once TCRdb had trimmed the public reads at Q25 with fastp and called clones with MiXCR. Duplicate CDR3 protein sequences are folded into a single record with the most common DNA and genes. Counted in this sample were approximately 200,000 distinct CDR3 sequences; roughly two fifths of them appeared once. The leading ten clones occupy 25% to 35% of the sample. Sequencing used blood, either unsorted or a sorted T cell fraction (not recorded which). The source is a human donor who was either an allogeneic HSCT recipient or a stem cell or donor lymphocyte infusion donor (not recorded which). It is not recorded whose cells these are; they may come from a transplant donor.

This clonotype showed up just a few times. This chain joins TRBV3-1 and TRBJ2-2, with 7 nucleotides matching TRBD2. This CDR3 region has 15 residues. Germline V gives CDR1 LGHDT, CDR2 YNNKEL (reference sequence). After removal of 1 base from V and 5 bases from J, the junction contained 4 bases not matched to a gene. CDR3 residues: CASSQVVGRTGELFF. CDR3 sequence (DNA): TGTGCCAGCAGCCAAGTTGTCGGGAGGACCGGGGAGCTGTTTTTT.

The rearrangement joins TRBV4-1 to TRBJ1-1; D ambiguous. Germline lookup yields CDR1 MGHRA and CDR2 YSYEKL. Trimming stripped 0 bases from V and 0 bases from J, with 11 bases between. The CDR3 runs 16 residues. DNA for the CDR3: TGCGCCAGCAGCCAAGAGGATGGGAGCATGAACACTGAAGCTTTCTTT. Protein: CASSQEDGSMNTEAFF.

The gene calls are TRBV4-3 and TRBJ1-1, with D hard to call. The germline V gene has CDR1 LGHNA and CDR2 YSLEER. Trimming left V 0 bases short and J 5 bases short, with 10 bases between. CDR3 length: 14 amino acids. CDR3 sequence (DNA): TGCGCCAGCAGCCAAGAGAGGGTATGGACTGAAGCTTTCTTT. This sequence encodes CASSQERVWTEAFF.

This clonotype was seen more than once but under ten times. The rearrangement uses TRBV4-1 and TRBJ1-4; the D gene is possibly TRBD1 (5 bases). Trimming removed 2 bases from V and 7 bases from J, with 17 bases in between. CDR3 length equals 16 residues. Germline CDR1 MGHRA, CDR2 YSYEKL. The CDR3 here is CASSQRGPTVGEKLFF. The CDR3 DNA follows: TGCGCCAGCAGCCAACGGGGCCCTACCGTGGGTGAAAAACTGTTTTTT.

The sample holds one count of this clonotype. The chain joins TRBV7-6 to TRBJ2-7; 9 bases align to TRBD1. Germline V gene data show CDR1 as SGHVS and CDR2 as FNYEAQ. There are 14 residues in the CDR3. J lost 6 bases, V lost 5 bases, and 8 bases had no gene match. DNA for the CDR3: TGTGCCAGCAGCCAACCCGGGACAGGGCCCGAGCAGTACTTC. This gives the protein CASSQPGTGPEQYF.

This clonotype was counted at least ten times. V and J are TRBV24-1 and TRBJ2-1; D is uncertain. The V and J ends lost 6 bases and 2 bases respectively, with 4 bases between them. The CDR3 consists of 12 residues. Germline CDR1 reads KGHDR; CDR2 reads SFDVKD. The chain's CDR3 is CATSNTYNEQFF. The CDR3 DNA is TGTGCCACCAGTAATACCTACAATGAGCAGTTCTTC.

The rearrangement joins TRBV6-1 to TRBJ1-2; the match to TRBD1 covers 7 bases. Trimming cost V 10 bases and J 3 bases; bases outside gene matches: 8. Per germline, CDR1 MNHNS and CDR2 SASEGT. This CDR3 is 13 amino acids long. CDR3 sequence: CANRNDRDYGYTF. CDR3 bases: TGTGCCAACAGAAATGACAGGGACTATGGCTACACCTTC.

V usage is TRBV29-1 and J usage is TRBJ1-2, with D possibly TRBD1 on 6 matching bases. The CDR3 has 13 amino acids. Germline CDR1 is SQVTM and CDR2 is ANQGSEA. V was clipped by 3 bases and J by 5 bases, with 13 bases between them. The CDR3 loop is CSVDSTGLYGYTF. CDR3 coding DNA: TGCAGCGTTGATTCTACAGGGCTGTATGGCTACACCTTC.

This clonotype was recorded a few times. The chain uses TRBV12-3 or TRBV12-4 and TRBJ1-2; D ambiguous. V lost 3 bases to trimming and J lost 8 bases, with 13 bases between them. CDR3 length: 13 residues. CDR3 sequence reads: CASSLGLTLGYTF. CDR3 sequence (DNA): TGTGCCAGCAGTTTGGGCCTCACCCTCGGCTACACCTTC.

V usage is TRBV12-3 or TRBV12-4 and J usage is TRBJ1-5; weak D call: TRBD1 (6 bases). The V and J ends lost 6 bases and 3 bases respectively, with 12 bases between them. There are 14 residues in the CDR3. Here the CDR3 DNA reads TGTGCCAGCAGCCTGGACAGCAACAATCAGCCCCAGCATTTT. Protein product: CASSLDSNNQPQHF.

V and J are TRBV12-5 and TRBJ2-1, with 8 bases aligning to TRBD1. Trimming took 3 bases from V and 7 from J; bases not matched to a gene: 8. Germline V gene sequence: CDR1 LGHNT, CDR2 FRNRAP. The CDR3 extends over 15 amino acids. The CDR3 bases are TGTGCTAGTGGTTTCCTCAATGACAGGGGTAATGAGCAGTTCTTC. This gives the protein CASGFLNDRGNEQFF.

This clonotype was found a few times. This chain uses TRBV5-1 with TRBJ1-5; TRBD1 matches 7 bases. The V gene's germline CDR1 is SGHRS and CDR2 YFSETQ. V was pared by 0 bases and J by 4 bases, with 4 bases of the junction left unmatched. This CDR3 contains 15 residues. As DNA, the CDR3 is TGCGCCAGCAGCTTGGAGGGACAGAGAAATCAGCCCCAGCATTTT. It codes for CASSLEGQRNQPQHF.

This chain links TRBV28 with TRBJ1-2; tentative D call: TRBD1 (6 bases). Looked up from germline, CDR1 is MDHEN and CDR2 is SYDVKM. CDR3 size: 17 residues. V was trimmed by 2 bases and J by 5 bases, leaving 21 bases between them. The CDR3 sequence is CASSLGAGQPDIYGYTF. DNA for the CDR3: TGTGCCAGCAGTTTAGGGGCGGGACAACCAGATATATATGGCTACACCTTC.

The V gene is TRBV28, the J gene TRBJ2-1; 8 positions agree with TRBD1. Germline lookup yields CDR1 MDHEN and CDR2 SYDVKM. V gave up 7 bases and J gave up 1 base; unmatched junction bases: 3. CDR3 length: 14 residues. CDR3 in DNA: TGTGCCAGCATTGGGGACAGGTCCTACAATGAGCAGTTCTTC. Its translation: CASIGDRSYNEQFF.

A few counts support this clonotype. This chain links TRBV12-3 or TRBV12-4 with TRBJ2-7; D gene unclear. Trimming cost V 5 bases and J 0 bases, with 2 bases left between them. This CDR3 has 11 amino acids. As DNA, the CDR3 is TGTGCCAGCAGTGTCTCCTACGAGCAGTACTTC. Translated: CASSVSYEQYF.

The chain combines TRBV20-1 with TRBJ1-1; 8 bases are a match to TRBD1. The germline V gene encodes CDR1 DFQATT and CDR2 SNEGSKA (reference sequence). The trim removed 6 bases at V and 0 bases at J, leaving 9 bases unmatched. The CDR3 spans 15 residues. The CDR3 nucleotides are TGCAGTGCCGACAGGGGAACGGTAATGAACACTGAAGCTTTCTTT. This codes for CSADRGTVMNTEAFF.

V usage is TRBV27 and J usage is TRBJ2-7; D may be TRBD1 or TRBD2 (5 bases each). V dropped 7 bases and J dropped 1 base, with 11 bases sitting between them. The CDR3 runs 13 residues. CDR1 is MNHEY and CDR2 is SMNVEV in the germline V gene (reference sequence). The CDR3 loop reads CASTPEGSYEQYF. The DNA for the CDR3 is TGTGCCAGCACTCCCGAGGGGTCCTACGAGCAGTACTTC.

The chain has TRBV5-5 and TRBJ1-5; D call uncertain. The CDR3 loop spans 15 amino acids. V was clipped by 0 bases and J by 2 bases, with 9 bases between them. The germline CDR1 and CDR2 sequences are SGHKS and YYEKEE (reference sequence). As DNA, the CDR3 is TGTGCCAGCAGCTTGGCTGGGGATGGCAATCAGCCCCAGCATTTT. It specifies CASSLAGDGNQPQHF.

This clonotype has only a few counts. The rearrangement joins TRBV7-9 to TRBJ1-1; perhaps TRBD1 as D (5 bases). The V gene lost 1 base and the J gene lost 4 bases, with 10 bases spanning the gap. CDR1 and CDR2 from the germline V gene are SEHNR and FQNEAQ (reference sequence). The CDR3 sequence is 14 residues long. The CDR3 is CASSLVDSSTEAFF. The CDR3 nucleotides are TGTGCCAGCAGCTTAGTCGACAGTAGCACTGAAGCTTTCTTT.

This clonotype showed up just a few times. CDR3 in DNA: TGTGCCAGCACGCTGACAGTTAGGAACACTGAAGCTTTCTTT. This sequence encodes CASTLTVRNTEAFF. The chain joins TRBV12-3 or TRBV12-4 to TRBJ1-1, with a tentative D call TRBD1 (5 bases). This CDR3 has 14 residues. V was cut by 7 bases and J by 1 base, with 13 bases left in between.

The rearrangement links TRBV5-1 to TRBJ2-7; possibly TRBD1 for D (6 bases). The germline V gene has CDR1 SGHRS and CDR2 YFSETQ. The ends were cut back, 2 bases at V and 0 bases at J, with 9 bases in the middle. CDR3 length: 14 residues. The CDR3 loop reads CASSFLGGSYEQYF. CDR3 bases: TGCGCCAGCAGCTTTTTAGGGGGCTCCTACGAGCAGTACTTC.

The chain joins TRBV14 to TRBJ1-2, with unresolved D. The V end was cut by 5 bases, the J end by 8 bases, with 21 bases between. The CDR3 consists of 15 residues. Germline CDR1 SGHDN, CDR2 FVKESK. The CDR3 bases are TGTGCCAGCAGCTCCCCCCGGACGGATGCTAGGGGCTACACCTTC. Its protein is CASSSPRTDARGYTF.

This sequence joins TRBV7-2 and TRBJ1-2; a possible D gene is TRBD1 (6 bases). V lost 5 bases and J lost 1, with 14 bases in between. There are 15 residues in the CDR3. Germline values: CDR1 SGHTA, CDR2 FQGNSA. The CDR3 coding sequence is TGTGCCAGCAGCCCCGGAACAGGGCTTAACTATGGCTACACCTTC. It translates to CASSPGTGLNYGYTF.

This clonotype was counted a few times. CDR3 region: CASSPQGPGYTF. CDR3 nucleotide sequence: TGTGCCAGCAGCCCACAGGGACCTGGCTACACCTTC. J is TRBJ1-2 and V is TRBV7-9, with D perhaps matching TRBD1 (6 bases). CDR1 SEHNR and CDR2 FQNEAQ come from the germline V gene (reference sequence). V lost 5 bases to trimming and J lost 7 bases, with 11 bases between them. The length of the CDR3 is 12 residues.

This clonotype was recorded a few times. CDR3 nucleotides: TGTGCCAGCAGCATCAGGGGCCAGGCAGATACGCAGTATTTT. Its translation is CASSIRGQADTQYF. V usage is TRBV9 and J usage is TRBJ2-3; a possible D gene is TRBD1 (6 bases). The CDR3 sequence is 14 residues long. Germline V gives CDR1 SGDLS, CDR2 YYNGEE. Trimming pared 4 bases from V and 4 bases from J, leaving 13 bases between.

The rearrangement uses TRBV9 and TRBJ1-1, with a possible D match to TRBD1 (5 bases). This CDR3 contains 13 residues. The germline CDR1 and CDR2 sequences are SGDLS and YYNGEE. Trimming stripped 2 bases from V and 1 base from J, with 6 bases between. The CDR3 region has the DNA TGTGCCAGCAGCGTCGGGACGAACACTGAAGCTTTCTTT. This encodes CASSVGTNTEAFF.